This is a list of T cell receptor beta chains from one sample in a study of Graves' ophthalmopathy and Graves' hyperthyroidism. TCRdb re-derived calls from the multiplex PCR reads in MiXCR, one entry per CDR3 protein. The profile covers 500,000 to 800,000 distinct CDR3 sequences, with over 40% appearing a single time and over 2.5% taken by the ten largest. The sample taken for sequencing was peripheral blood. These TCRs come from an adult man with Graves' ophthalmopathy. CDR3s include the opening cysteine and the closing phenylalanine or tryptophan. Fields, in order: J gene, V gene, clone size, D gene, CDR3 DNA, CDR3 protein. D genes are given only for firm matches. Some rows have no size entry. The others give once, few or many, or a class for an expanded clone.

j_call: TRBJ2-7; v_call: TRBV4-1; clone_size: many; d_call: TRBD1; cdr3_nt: TGCGCCAGCAGCCAACCGGGACAGTCCTACGAGCAGTACTTC; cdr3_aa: CASSQPGQSYEQYF
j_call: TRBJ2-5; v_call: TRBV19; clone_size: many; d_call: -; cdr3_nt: TGTGCCAGTAGTAGGGGCGGGGCAGAGACCCAGTACTTC; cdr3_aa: CASSRGGAETQYF
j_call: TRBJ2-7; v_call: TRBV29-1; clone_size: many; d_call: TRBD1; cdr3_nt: TGCAGCTTTAAAGGGGGCAAAACCTACGAGCAGTACTTC; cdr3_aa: CSFKGGKTYEQYF
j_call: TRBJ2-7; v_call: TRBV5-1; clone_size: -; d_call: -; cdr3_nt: TGCGCCAGCAGCTTGTTTCAGGGTGACTACAATGAGCAGTACTTC; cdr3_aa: CASSLFQGDYNEQYF
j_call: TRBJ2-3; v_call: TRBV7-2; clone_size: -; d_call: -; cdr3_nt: TGTGCCAGCAGCTTTGACGGTACGCAGTATTTT; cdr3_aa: CASSFDGTQYF
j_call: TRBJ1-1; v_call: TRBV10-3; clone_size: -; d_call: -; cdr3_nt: TGTGCCAGCTCACCACCGCAGGGAGGCATGAACACTGAAGCTTTCTTT; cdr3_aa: CASSPPQGGMNTEAFF
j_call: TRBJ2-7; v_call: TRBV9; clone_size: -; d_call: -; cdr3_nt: TGTGCCAGCAGCCAAGATCAGACGGGCGGGGGCCTAACCTACGAGCAGTACTTC; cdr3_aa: CASSQDQTGGGLTYEQYF
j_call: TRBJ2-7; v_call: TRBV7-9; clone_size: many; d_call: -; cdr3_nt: TGTGCCAGCAGCTTAGCCCGACAGGAGCAGTACTTC; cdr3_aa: CASSLARQEQYF
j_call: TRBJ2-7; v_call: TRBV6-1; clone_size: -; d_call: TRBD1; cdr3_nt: TGTGCCAGCAGTGAAGTGGGACAGGCACCTTACGAGCAGTACTTC; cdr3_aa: CASSEVGQAPYEQYF
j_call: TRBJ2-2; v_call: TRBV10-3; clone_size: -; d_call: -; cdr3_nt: TGTGCCAGCAAGGACCAGACACAGTCGAACACCGGGGAGCTGTTTTTT; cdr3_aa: CASKDQTQSNTGELFF
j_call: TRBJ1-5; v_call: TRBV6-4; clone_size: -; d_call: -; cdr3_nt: TGTGCCCGAAACAGGGCTTTGGATCAGCCCCAGCATTTT; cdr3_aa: CARNRALDQPQHF
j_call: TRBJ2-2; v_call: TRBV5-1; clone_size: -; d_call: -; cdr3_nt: TGCGCCAGCAGCTGGGCTCGGACCCAGTCCTACGGGGAGCTGTTTTTT; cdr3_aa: CASSWARTQSYGELFF
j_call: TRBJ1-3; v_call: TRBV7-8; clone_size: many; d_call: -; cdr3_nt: TGTGCCAGCAGCGCCGACAGGGGAAACACCATATATTTT; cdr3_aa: CASSADRGNTIYF
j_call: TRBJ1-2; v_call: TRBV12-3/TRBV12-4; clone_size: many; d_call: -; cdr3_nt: TGTGCCAGCACCTTGGGGGAAAGGGGAGTCGGCTACACCTTC; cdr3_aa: CASTLGERGVGYTF
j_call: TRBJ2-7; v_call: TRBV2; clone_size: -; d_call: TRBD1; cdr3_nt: TGTGCCAGCAGTGAAGCCATGGGGACAGGCTACTGCGAGCAGTACTTC; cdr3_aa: CASSEAMGTGYCEQYF
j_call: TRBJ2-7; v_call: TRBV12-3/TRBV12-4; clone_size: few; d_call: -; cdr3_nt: TGTGCCAGCAGTTTATATCTCGGATCCTACGAGCAGTACTTC; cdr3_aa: CASSLYLGSYEQYF
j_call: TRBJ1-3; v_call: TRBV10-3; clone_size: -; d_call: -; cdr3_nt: TGTGCCATCAGTGATTTAGCGGCCCGGGCCACCATATATTTT; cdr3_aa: CAISDLAARATIYF
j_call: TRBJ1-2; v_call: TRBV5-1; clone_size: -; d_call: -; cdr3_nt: TGCGCCAGCAAGACGGGGGCCGATGGCTACACCTTC; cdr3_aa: CASKTGADGYTF
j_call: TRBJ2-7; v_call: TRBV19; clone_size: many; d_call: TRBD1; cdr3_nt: TGTGCCAGTAGTCGGCCGGGACAGGGAGGAGAGCAGTACTTC; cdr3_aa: CASSRPGQGGEQYF
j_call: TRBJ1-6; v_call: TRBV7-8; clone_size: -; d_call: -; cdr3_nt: TGTGCCAGCAGTTTATATAATTCACCCCTCCACTTT; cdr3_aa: CASSLYNSPLHF
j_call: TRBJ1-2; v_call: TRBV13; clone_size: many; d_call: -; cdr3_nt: TGTGCCAGCAGCCCCCAGCCGGGTGACTATGGCTACACCTTC; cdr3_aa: CASSPQPGDYGYTF
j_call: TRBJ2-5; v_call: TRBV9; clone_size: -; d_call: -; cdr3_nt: TGTGCCAGCTCACCAATGTCTCTCTCAGAGACCCAGTACTTC; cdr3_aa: CASSPMSLSETQYF
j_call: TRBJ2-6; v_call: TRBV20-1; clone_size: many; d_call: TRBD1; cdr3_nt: TGCAGTGCTAGGGCCGACAGGGGTTCGCCCTCTGGGGCCAACGTCCTGACTTTC; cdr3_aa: CSARADRGSPSGANVLTF
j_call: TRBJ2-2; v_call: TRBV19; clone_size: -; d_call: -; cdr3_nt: TGTGCCAGCCGGACCGAGGCGGGAAACACCGGGGAGCTGTTTTTT; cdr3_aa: CASRTEAGNTGELFF
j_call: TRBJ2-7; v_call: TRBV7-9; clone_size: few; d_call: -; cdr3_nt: TGTGCCAGCACCCGGACCGACTACGAGCAGTACTTC; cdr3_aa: CASTRTDYEQYF
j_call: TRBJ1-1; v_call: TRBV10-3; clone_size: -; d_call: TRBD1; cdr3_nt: TGTGCCATCAGTGCCCGAGCGGGACAGGAGAACACTGAAGCTTTCTTT; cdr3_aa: CAISARAGQENTEAFF
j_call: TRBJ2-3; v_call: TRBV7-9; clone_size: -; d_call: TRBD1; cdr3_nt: TGCGCCAGCAGCTTAGCCGGGACAGGGGGCGCAGATACGCAGTATTTT; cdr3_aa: CASSLAGTGGADTQYF